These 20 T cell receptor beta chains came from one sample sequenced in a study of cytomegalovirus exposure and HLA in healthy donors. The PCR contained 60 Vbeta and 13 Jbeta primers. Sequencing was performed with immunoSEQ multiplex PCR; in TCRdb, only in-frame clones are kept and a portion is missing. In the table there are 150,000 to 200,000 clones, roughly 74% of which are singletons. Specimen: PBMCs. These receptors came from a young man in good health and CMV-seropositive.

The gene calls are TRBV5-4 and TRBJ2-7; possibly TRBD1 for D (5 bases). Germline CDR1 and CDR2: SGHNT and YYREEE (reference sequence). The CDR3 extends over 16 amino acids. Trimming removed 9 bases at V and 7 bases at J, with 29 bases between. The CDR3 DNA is TGTGCCACCAAGGGGCAGGGTCCCGCTACATTAAAGGAGCAGTACTTC. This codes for CATKGQGPATLKEQYF.

The CDR3 coding sequence is TGTGCCTGGACTGTTGGACGGGGATACTCCTACGAGCAGTACTTC. This codes for CAWTVGRGYSYEQYF. V and J are TRBV30 and TRBJ2-7; TRBD2 might be the D (5 bases). The V gene lost 4 bases and the J gene lost 0 bases, with 16 bases spanning the gap. Germline CDR1 reads GTSNPN; CDR2 reads SVGIG (reference sequence). The CDR3 is 15 amino acids. Supplemented by reference TRBV30 and TRBJ2-7, the full variable domain reads SQTIHQWPATLVQPVGSPLSLECTVEGTSNPNLYWYRQAAGRGLQLLFYSVGIGQISSEVPQNLSASRPQDRQFILSSKKLLLSDSGFYLCAWTVGRGYSYEQYFGPGTRLTVT.

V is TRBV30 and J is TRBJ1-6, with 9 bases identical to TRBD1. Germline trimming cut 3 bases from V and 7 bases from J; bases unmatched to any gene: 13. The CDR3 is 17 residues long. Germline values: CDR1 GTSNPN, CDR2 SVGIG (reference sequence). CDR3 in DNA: TGTGCCTGGAGAGAACTACAGGGGGCTATGAGGAATTCACCCCTCCACTTT. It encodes CAWRELQGAMRNSPLHF. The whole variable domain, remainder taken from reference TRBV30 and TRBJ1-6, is SQTIHQWPATLVQPVGSPLSLECTVEGTSNPNLYWYRQAAGRGLQLLFYSVGIGQISSEVPQNLSASRPQDRQFILSSKKLLLSDSGFYLCAWRELQGAMRNSPLHFGNGTRLTVT.

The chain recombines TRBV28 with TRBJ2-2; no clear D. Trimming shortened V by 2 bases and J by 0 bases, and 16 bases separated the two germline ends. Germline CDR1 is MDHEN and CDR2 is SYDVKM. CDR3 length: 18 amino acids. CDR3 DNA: TGTGCCAGCAGTTTACGTTTCGACACAGAGTCGAACACCGGGGAGCTGTTTTTT. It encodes CASSLRFDTESNTGELFF.

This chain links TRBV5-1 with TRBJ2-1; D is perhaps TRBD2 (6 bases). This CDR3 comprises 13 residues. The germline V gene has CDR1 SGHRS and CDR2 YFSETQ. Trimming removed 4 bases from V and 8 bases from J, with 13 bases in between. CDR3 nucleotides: TGCGCCAGCAGCGTGCGGGATAGATATGAGCAGTTCTTC. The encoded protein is CASSVRDRYEQFF.

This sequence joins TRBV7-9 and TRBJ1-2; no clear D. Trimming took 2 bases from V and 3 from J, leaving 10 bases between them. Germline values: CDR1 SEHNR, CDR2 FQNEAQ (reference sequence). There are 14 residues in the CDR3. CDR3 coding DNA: TGTGCCAGCAGCTTAAGCTATTTGGACTATGGCTACACCTTC. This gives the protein CASSLSYLDYGYTF.

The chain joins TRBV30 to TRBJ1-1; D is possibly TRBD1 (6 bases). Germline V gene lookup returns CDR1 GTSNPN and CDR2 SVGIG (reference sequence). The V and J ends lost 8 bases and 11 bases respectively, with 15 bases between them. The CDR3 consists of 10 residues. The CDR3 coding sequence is TGTGCCCATGAAGGGGGGGGCGCTTTCTTT. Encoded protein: CAHEGGGAFF. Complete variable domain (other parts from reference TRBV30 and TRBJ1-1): SQTIHQWPATLVQPVGSPLSLECTVEGTSNPNLYWYRQAAGRGLQLLFYSVGIGQISSEVPQNLSASRPQDRQFILSSKKLLLSDSGFYLCAHEGGGAFFGQGTRLTVV.

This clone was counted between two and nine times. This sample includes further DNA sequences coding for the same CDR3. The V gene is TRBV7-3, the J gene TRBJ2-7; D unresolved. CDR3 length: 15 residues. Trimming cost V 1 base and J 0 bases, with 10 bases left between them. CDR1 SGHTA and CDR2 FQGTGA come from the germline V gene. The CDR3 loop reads CASSLSGGPSYEQYF. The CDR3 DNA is TGTGCCAGCAGCTTAAGCGGCGGCCCCTCCTACGAGCAGTACTTC.

The CDR3 region is CATKDTSSGNTIYF. CDR3 sequence (DNA): TGTGCCACCAAAGACACCAGCTCTGGAAACACCATATATTTT. This sequence joins TRBV19 and TRBJ1-3; D not certain. CDR1 is LNHDA, CDR2 SQIVND, per germline (reference sequence). The length of the CDR3 is 14 residues. The V end was cut by 10 bases, the J end by 0 bases, with 13 bases between.

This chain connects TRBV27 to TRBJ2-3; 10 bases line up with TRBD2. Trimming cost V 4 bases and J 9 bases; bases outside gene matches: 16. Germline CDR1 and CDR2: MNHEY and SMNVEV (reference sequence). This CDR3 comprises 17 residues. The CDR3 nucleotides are TGTGCCAGCAGTTCTTGGTACGCTAGCGGGAGAGAGGGAACGCAGTATTTT. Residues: CASSSWYASGREGTQYF.

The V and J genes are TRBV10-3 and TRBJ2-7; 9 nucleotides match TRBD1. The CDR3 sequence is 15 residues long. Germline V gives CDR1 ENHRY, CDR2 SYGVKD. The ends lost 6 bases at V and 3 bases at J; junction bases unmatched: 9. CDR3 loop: CAISKGQGGGYEQYF. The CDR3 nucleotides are TGTGCCATCAGCAAGGGACAGGGAGGTGGCTACGAGCAGTACTTC.

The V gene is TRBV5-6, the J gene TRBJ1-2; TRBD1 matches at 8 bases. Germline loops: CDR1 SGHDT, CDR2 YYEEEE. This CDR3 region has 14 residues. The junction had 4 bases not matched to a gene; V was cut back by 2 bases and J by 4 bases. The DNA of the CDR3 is TGTGCCAGCAGCTTCTTAGGGACAGGCTATGGCTACACCTTC. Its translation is CASSFLGTGYGYTF.

The CDR3 is CASSPRRGRDSYNEQFF. CDR3 bases: TGTGCCAGCAGCCCCCGGCGAGGCAGGGATTCCTACAATGAGCAGTTCTTC. The V and J genes are TRBV7-3 and TRBJ2-1, with D perhaps TRBD1 (5 bases). Germline CDR1 reads SGHTA; CDR2 reads FQGTGA. This CDR3 has 17 amino acids. V was pared by 5 bases and J by 1 base, with 18 bases between.

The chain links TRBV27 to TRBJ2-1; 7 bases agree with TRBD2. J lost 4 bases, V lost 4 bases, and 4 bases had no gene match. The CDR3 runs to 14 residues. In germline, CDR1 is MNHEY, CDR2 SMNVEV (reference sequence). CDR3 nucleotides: TGTGCCAGCAGTTCGTGGGAGGGTTACAATGAGCAGTTCTTC. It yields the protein CASSSWEGYNEQFF.

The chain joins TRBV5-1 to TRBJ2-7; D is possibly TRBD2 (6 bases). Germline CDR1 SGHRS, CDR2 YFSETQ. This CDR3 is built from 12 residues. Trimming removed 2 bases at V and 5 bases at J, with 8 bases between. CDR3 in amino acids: CASSFPGDEQYF. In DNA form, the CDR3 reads TGCGCCAGCAGCTTTCCGGGGGACGAGCAGTACTTC. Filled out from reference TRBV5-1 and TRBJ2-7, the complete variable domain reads KAGVTQTPRYLIKTRGQQVTLSCSPISGHRSVSWYQQTPGQGLQFLFEYFSETQRNKGNFPGRFSGRQFSNSRSEMNVSTLELGDSALYLCASSFPGDEQYFGPGTRLTVT.

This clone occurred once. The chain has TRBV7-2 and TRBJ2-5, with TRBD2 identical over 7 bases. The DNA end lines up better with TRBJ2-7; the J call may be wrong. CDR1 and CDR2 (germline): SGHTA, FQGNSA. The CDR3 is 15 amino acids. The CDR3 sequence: CASSPEASGSYEQYF. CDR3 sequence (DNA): TGTGCCAGCAGCCCCGAGGCTAGCGGTTCCTACGAGCAGTACTTC.

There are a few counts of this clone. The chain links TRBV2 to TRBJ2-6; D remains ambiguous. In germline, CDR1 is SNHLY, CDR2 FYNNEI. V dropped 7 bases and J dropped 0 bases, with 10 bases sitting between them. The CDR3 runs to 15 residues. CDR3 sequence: CASTAESSGANVLTF. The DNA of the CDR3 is TGTGCCAGCACGGCGGAGAGCTCTGGGGCCAACGTCCTGACTTTC.

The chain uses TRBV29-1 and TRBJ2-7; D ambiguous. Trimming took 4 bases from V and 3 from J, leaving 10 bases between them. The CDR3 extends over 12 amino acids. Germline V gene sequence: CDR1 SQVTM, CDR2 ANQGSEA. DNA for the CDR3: TGCAGCGTTGTTGCAGGAAACTACGAGCAGTACTTC. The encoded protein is CSVVAGNYEQYF.

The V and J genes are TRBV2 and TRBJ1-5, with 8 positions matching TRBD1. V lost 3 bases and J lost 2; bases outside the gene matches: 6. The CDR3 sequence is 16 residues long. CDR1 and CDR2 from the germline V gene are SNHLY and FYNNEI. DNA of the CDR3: TGTGCCAGCAGTGATTACGACAGGGGTGGCAATCAGCCCCAGCATTTT. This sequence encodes CASSDYDRGGNQPQHF.

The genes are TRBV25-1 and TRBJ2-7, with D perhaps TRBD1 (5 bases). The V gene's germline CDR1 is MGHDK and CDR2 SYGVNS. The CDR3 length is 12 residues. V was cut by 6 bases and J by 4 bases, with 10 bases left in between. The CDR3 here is CASSHQGYEQYF. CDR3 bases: TGTGCCAGCAGCCACCAGGGATACGAGCAGTACTTC.